This T cell receptor (beta chain) originates from a study of blood T cell repertoires in COVID-19. Study at large: Sites in the United States, Italy and Spain provided acute and convalescent COVID-19 samples. T cells, B-cell-depleted T cells, or PBMCs provided the cDNA or gDNA that served as material.

The CDR3 has 12 residues. Per germline, CDR1 MDHEN and CDR2 SYDVKM. V gave up 3 bases and J gave up 10 bases; unmatched junction bases: 3. In the authors' methods: Reference gene primer amplification gave nucleated cell count estimates. Sequencing was performed with immunoSEQ multiplex PCR; in TCRdb, only in-frame clones are kept and a portion is missing. The DNA gave D and trimming, while V, J and clone size come from that table. The table includes 400,000 to 500,000 clones, roughly 89% detected once. Sequencing used peripheral blood. This clonotype originated in a woman aged 25-40 years with active or convalescent COVID-19. The rearrangement uses TRBV28 and TRBJ1-2; 9 nucleotides agree with TRBD1. The CDR3 here is CASSLGDRDYTF. The CDR3 nucleotides read TGTGCCAGCAGTTTGGGGGACAGGGACTACACCTTC.